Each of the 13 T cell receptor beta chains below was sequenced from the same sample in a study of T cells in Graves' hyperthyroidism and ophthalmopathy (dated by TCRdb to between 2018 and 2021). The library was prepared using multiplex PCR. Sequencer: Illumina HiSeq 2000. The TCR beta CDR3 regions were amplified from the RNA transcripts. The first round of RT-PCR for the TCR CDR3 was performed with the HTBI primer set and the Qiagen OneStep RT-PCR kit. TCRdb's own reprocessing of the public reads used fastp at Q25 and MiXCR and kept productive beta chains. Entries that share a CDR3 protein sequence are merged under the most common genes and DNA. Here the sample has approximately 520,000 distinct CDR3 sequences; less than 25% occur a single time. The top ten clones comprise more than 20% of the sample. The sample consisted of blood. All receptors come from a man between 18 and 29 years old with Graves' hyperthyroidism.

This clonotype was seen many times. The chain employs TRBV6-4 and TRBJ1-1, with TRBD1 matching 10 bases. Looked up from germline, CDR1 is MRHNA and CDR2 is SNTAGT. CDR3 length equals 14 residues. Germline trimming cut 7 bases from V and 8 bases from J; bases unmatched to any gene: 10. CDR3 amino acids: CASTPGQGYGEAFF. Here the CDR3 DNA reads TGTGCCAGCACCCCGGGACAGGGGTATGGGGAAGCTTTCTTT.

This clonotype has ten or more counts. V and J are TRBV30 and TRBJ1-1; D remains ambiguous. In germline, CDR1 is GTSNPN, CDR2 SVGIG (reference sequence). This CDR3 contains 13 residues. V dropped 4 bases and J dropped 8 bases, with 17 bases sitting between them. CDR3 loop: CAWIDGVRTEAFF. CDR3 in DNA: TGTGCCTGGATTGACGGGGTGCGGACGGAAGCTTTCTTT.

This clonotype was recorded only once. CDR3 DNA sequence: TGTGCCAGCAGTCACACCGGGACAGCTTACGAGCAGTACTTC. Its translation: CASSHTGTAYEQYF. This chain uses TRBV6-5 with TRBJ2-7, with 7 bases fitting TRBD1. CDR1 is MNHEY and CDR2 is SVGAGI in the germline V gene. This CDR3 has 14 amino acids. Trimming at V came to 5 bases and at J to 4 bases, leaving 8 bases not matched to a gene.

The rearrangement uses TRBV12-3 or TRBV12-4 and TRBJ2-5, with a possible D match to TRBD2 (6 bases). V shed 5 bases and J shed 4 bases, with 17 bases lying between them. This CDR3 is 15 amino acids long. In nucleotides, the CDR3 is TGTGCCAGCAGTGCCGAGGGACGGAGGGCAGAGACCCAGTACTTC. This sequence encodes CASSAEGRRAETQYF.

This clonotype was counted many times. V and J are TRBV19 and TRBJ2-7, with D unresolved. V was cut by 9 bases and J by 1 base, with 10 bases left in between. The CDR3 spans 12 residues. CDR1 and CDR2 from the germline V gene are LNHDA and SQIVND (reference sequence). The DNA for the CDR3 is TGTGCCAGCAGCACCGGGTCCTACGAGCAGTACTTC. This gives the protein CASSTGSYEQYF. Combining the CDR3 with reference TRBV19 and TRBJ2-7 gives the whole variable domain DGGITQSPKYLFRKEGQNVTLSCEQNLNHDAMYWYRQDPGQGLRLIYYSQIVNDFQKGDIAEGYSVSREKKESFPLTVTSAQKNPTAFYLCASSTGSYEQYFGPGTRLTVT.

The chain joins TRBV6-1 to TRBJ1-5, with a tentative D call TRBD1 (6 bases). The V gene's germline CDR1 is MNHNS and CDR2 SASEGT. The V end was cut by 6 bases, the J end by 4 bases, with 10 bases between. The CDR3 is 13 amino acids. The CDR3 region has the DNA TGTGCCAGCAGCCACGGACAGAATCAGCCCCAGCATTTT. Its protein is CASSHGQNQPQHF.

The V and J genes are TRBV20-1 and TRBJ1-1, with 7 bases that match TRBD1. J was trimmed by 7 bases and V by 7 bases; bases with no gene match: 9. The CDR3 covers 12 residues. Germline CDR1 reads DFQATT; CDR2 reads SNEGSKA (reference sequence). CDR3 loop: CSGVRGFVEAFF. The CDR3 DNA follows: TGCAGTGGGGTCAGGGGGTTTGTTGAAGCTTTCTTT.

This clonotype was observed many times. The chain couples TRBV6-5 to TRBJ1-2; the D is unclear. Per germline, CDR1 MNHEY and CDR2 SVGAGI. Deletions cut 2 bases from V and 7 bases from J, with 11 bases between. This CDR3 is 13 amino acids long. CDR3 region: CASSYTRGFGYTF. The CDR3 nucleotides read TGTGCCAGCAGTTACACCCGAGGGTTTGGCTACACCTTC.

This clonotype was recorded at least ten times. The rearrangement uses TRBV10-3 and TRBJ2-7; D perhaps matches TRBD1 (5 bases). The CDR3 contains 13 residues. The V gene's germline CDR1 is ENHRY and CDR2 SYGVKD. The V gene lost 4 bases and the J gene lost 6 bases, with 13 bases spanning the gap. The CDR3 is CAISGQGAGEQYF. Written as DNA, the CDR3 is TGTGCCATCAGTGGGCAGGGTGCAGGCGAGCAGTACTTC.

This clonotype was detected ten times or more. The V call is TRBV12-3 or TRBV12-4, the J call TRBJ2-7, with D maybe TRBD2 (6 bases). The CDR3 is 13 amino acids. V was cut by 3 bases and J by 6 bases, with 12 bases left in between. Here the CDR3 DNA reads TGTGCCAGCAGTTTGGGAAGGGGAGGCGAGCAGTACTTC. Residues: CASSLGRGGEQYF.

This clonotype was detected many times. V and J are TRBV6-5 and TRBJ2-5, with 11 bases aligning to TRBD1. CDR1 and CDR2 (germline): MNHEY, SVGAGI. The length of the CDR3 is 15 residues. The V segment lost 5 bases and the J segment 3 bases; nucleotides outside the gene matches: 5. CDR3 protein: CASSNWDRGEETQYF. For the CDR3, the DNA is TGTGCCAGCAGTAACTGGGACAGGGGGGAAGAGACCCAGTACTTC.

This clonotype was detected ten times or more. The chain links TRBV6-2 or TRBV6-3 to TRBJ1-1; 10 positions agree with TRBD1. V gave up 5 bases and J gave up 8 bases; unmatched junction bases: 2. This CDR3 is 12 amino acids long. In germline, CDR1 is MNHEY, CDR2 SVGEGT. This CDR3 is CASSRQGAEAFF. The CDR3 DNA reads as TGTGCCAGCAGTAGACAGGGGGCAGAAGCTTTCTTT.

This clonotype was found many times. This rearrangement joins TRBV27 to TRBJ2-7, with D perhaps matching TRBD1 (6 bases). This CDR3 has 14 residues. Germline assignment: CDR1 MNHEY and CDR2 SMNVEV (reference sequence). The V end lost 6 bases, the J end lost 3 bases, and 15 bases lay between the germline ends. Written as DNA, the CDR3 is TGTGCCAGCAGCTCCCTGACAGGTCTCTACGAGCAGTACTTC. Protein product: CASSSLTGLYEQYF.